This TCR beta chain derives from a study of response to subunit inactivated influenza vaccine. There are many counts of this clonotype. Antigen: not known. CDR3 length equals 16 residues. V lost 4 bases and J 2 bases, leaving 15 bases between the germline ends. Germline CDR1 reads MGHDK; CDR2 reads SYGVNS. Using its own MiXCR run on the RT-PCR reads, TCRdb lists one record per CDR3 protein. The repertoire includes about 500,000 distinct CDR3 sequences, approximately 7.2% of them detected once, and about an eighth sits in the top ten. Whole-study findings and limits: It was the authors' suggestion that each seasonal influenza vaccination recruits few new T cells.

This chain uses TRBV25-1 with TRBJ1-5; the D is unclear. Source: PBMCs from blood, taken around 25 months after vaccination. The sequence was obtained from a man between 50 and 69 years old who received an inactivated influenza vaccine. CDR3 protein: CASSATGVGGNQPQHF. Written as DNA, the CDR3 is TGTGCCAGCAGTGCCACGGGAGTCGGAGGCAATCAGCCCCAGCATTTT.